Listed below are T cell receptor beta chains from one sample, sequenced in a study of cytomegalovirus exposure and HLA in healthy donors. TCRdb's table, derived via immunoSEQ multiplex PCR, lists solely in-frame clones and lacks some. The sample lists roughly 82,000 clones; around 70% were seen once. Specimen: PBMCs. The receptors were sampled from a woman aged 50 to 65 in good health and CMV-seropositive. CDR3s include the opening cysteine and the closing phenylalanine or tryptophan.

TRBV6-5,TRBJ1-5,CASSSRDSAQPQHF
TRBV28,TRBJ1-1,CASRHLGRGLGEAFF
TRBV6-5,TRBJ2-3,CASSYSVVTDTQYF
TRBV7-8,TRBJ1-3,CASSLGFRGRRGNTIYF
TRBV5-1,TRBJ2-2,CASTVAGLNTGELFF
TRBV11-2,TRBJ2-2,CASSRDVTAFTGELFF
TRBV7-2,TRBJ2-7,CASSYTGVSYEQYF
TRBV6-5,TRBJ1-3,CASSSWGDSGNTIYF
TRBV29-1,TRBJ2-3,CSVARQGGDTQYF
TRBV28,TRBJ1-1,CASSLWAGGNTEAFF
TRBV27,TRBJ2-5,CASARVASGLGETQYF
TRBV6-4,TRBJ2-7,CASSDRRLVPTYEQYF
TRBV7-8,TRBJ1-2,CASSDRPGQGRGYTF
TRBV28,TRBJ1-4,CASSSQGATEKLFF
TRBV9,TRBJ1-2,CASSVGQRTNYGYTF
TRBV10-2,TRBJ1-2,CASTPSMMLGGYGYTF
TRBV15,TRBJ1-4,CATSSYEGASDEKLFF
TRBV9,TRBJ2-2,CASSVAQGAAGELFF
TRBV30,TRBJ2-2,CAWSWGLGELFF
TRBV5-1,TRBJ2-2,CASSPGQAGELFF
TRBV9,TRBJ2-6,CASGTADGGANVLTF
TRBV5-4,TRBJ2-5,CASSGTSGTQETQYF
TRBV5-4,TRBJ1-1,CASSLGQGHTEAFF
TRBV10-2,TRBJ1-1,CASSESYTEAFF
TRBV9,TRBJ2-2,CASTWGTGSSGELFF
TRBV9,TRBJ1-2,CASSVRDRNPYGYTF
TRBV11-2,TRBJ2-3,CASSFGTSVTDTQYF
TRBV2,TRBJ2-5,CASSEVLETQYF
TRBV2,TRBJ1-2,CASSPPGQRSRPHGYTF
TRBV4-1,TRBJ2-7,CASSPAGREGSYEQYF
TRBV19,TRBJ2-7,CASSIRQGGGEQYF
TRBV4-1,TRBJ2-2,CASSQGAAGGGTGELFF
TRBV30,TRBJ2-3,CAWRAPAATDTQYF
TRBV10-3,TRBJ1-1,CAISSGQALTEAFF
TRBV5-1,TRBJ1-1,CASSSTGMNTEAFF
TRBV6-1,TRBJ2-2,CASWTGDTGELFF
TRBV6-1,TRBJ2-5,CASSSGTGGQETQYF
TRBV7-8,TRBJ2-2,CASSTRLAGGRTGELFF
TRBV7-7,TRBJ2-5,CASSSRTSGSETQYF
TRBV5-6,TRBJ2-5,CASNSRGSGAETQYF
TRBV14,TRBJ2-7,CASSQEVYYEQYF
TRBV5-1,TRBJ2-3,CASSFSRAGEDTQYF
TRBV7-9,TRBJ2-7,CASSLGRAGGMSYEQYF
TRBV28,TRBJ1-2,CASSGQGAGYTF
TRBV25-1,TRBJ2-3,CASSEWGHRGKSTDTQYF
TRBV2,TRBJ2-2,CATAGTSGTGELFF
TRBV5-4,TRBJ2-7,CASSRPILANNPPVEQYF
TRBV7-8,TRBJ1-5,CASSLGWTDNQPQHF
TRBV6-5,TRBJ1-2,CASSYSPGASEPTF
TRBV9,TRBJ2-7,CASSYSTSGDEQYF
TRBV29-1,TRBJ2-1,CSVPSLHEQFF
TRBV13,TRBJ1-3,CASSLRSSGNTIYF
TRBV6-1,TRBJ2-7,CASSFGQGPSYEQYF
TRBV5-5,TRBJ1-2,CASSSIGGASNYGYTF
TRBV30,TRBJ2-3,CACRTSGTDTQYF
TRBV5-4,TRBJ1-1,CASSSLGWGGNTEAFF
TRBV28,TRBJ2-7,CASSGLAGGMGYEQYF